The 28 T cell receptor beta chains in this list originate from one sample, sequenced in a study of T cells in Graves' hyperthyroidism and ophthalmopathy (dated by TCRdb to about 2019). Library construction relied on multiplex PCR. Sequencing used an Illumina HiSeq 2000. The TCR beta CDR3 regions were amplified from RNA transcripts. The TCR CDR3 was subjected to a first round of RT-PCR using the HTBI primer set and the Qiagen OneStep RT-PCR kit. TCRdb reanalyzed the raw reads on its own, using fastp at Q25 for trimming and MiXCR for clone calling, and kept in-frame beta chains. Identical CDR3 proteins give one entry, which carries the most common genes and DNA. The sample contains about 200,000 distinct CDR3 sequences, around 16% of them found a single time. The ten largest account for roughly 55% of the sample. The sample taken for sequencing was blood. The origin of the receptors is a woman in her forties or fifties with Graves' hyperthyroidism.

There are many counts of this clonotype. Here the CDR3 reads CASSQEGTRRGRNYGYTF. The CDR3 bases are TGTGCCAGCAGCCAAGAAGGGACCCGTCGAGGGCGAAACTATGGCTACACCTTC. This rearrangement joins TRBV3-1 to TRBJ1-2; possible D gene TRBD1, 5 bases. The CDR3 covers 18 residues. Germline V gives CDR1 LGHDT, CDR2 YNNKEL (reference sequence). V lost 0 bases and J lost 2, with 19 bases in between. Complete variable domain (other parts from reference TRBV3-1 and TRBJ1-2): DTAVSQTPKYLVTQMGNDKSIKCEQNLGHDTMYWYKQDSKKFLKIMFSYNNKELIINETVPNRFSPKSPDKAHLNLHINSLELGDSAVYFCASSQEGTRRGRNYGYTFGSGTRLTVV.

Many counts were recorded for this clonotype. Just one base apart from a much larger clone, this may be a read error. The V and J genes are TRBV28 and TRBJ1-1; the D gene is possibly TRBD1 (5 bases). Germline V gives CDR1 MDHEN, CDR2 SYDVKM. The V end was cut by 4 bases, the J end by 4 bases, with 7 bases between. The CDR3 spans 12 residues. CDR3 loop: CASSSGLTEAFF. CDR3 in DNA: TGTGCCAGCAGTTCAGGGCTCACTGAAGCTTTCTTT.

The J gene is TRBJ1-3, the V gene TRBV9; 7 bases map to TRBD1. With V trimmed by 4 bases and J by 2 bases, 3 bases remained unmatched. The CDR3 loop spans 14 amino acids. Germline V CDR1 and CDR2: SGDLS, YYNGEE. The CDR3 bases are TGTGCCAGCAGCAACGGACAGGCTGGAAACACCATATATTTT. Residues: CASSNGQAGNTIYF.

This clonotype has only a few counts. The J gene is TRBJ2-3, the V gene TRBV7-9; 11 bases map to TRBD2. With V trimmed by 3 bases and J by 6 bases, 14 bases remained unmatched. The CDR3 is 18 amino acids. CDR1 is SEHNR and CDR2 is FQNEAQ in the germline V gene (reference sequence). This CDR3 reads CASSFPGTSGLEEDTQYF. For the CDR3, the DNA is TGTGCCAGCAGCTTCCCCGGGACTAGCGGCCTAGAGGAGGATACGCAGTATTTT.

V and J are TRBV28 and TRBJ2-5; D gene unclear. V shed 3 bases and J shed 4 bases, with 9 bases lying between them. Germline CDR1 and CDR2: MDHEN and SYDVKM. CDR3 length: 13 residues. The CDR3 region has the DNA TGTGCCAGCAGTTTCCGGAGTGCAGAGACCCAGTACTTC. Its protein product is CASSFRSAETQYF.

This clonotype was picked up many times. A much larger clone lies one base from this, so it may be a read error. V gene TRBV18 combines with J gene TRBJ1-5; 9 nucleotides match TRBD1. V was pared by 8 bases and J by 1 base, with 6 bases of the junction left unmatched. The germline CDR1 and CDR2 sequences are KGHSH and LQKENI. The CDR3 loop spans 15 amino acids. CDR3 nucleotides: TGTGCCAGCCCATCACAGGGGGCAAGCAATCAGCCCCAGCATTTT. This encodes CASPSQGASNQPQHF.

There are many counts of this clonotype. This rearrangement joins TRBV7-2 to TRBJ1-1; a weak D match, TRBD1 (6 bases). Germline CDR1 is SGHTA and CDR2 is FQGNSA. The CDR3 is made up of 14 amino acids. The V end lost 3 bases, the J end lost 1 base, and 9 bases lay between the germline ends. CDR3 amino acids: CASSLRGPNTEAFF. The CDR3, as DNA: TGTGCCAGCAGCTTGCGGGGGCCGAACACTGAAGCTTTCTTT.

Many counts were recorded for this clonotype. The chain combines TRBV30 with TRBJ2-2; D is unclear. This CDR3 has 13 amino acids. Germline V CDR1 and CDR2: GTSNPN, SVGIG (reference sequence). V was trimmed by 4 bases and J by 6 bases, leaving 12 bases between them. The CDR3 is CAWTLVLAGELFF. The CDR3, as DNA: TGTGCCTGGACCCTAGTCTTAGCCGGGGAGCTGTTTTTT. The full variable domain, rest sourced from reference TRBV30 and TRBJ2-2, is SQTIHQWPATLVQPVGSPLSLECTVEGTSNPNLYWYRQAAGRGLQLLFYSVGIGQISSEVPQNLSASRPQDRQFILSSKKLLLSDSGFYLCAWTLVLAGELFFGEGSRLTVL.

The J gene is TRBJ2-5, the V gene TRBV19; 9 bases are a match to TRBD1. The CDR3 totals 14 residues. Trimming cost V 4 bases and J 5 bases; bases outside gene matches: 5. Germline V gene data show CDR1 as LNHDA and CDR2 as SQIVND (reference sequence). Here the CDR3 reads CASSTGTGTETQYF. The DNA for the CDR3 is TGTGCCAGTAGTACCGGGACAGGGACCGAGACCCAGTACTTC. Full variable domain (remainder filled in from reference TRBV19 and TRBJ2-5): DGGITQSPKYLFRKEGQNVTLSCEQNLNHDAMYWYRQDPGQGLRLIYYSQIVNDFQKGDIAEGYSVSREKKESFPLTVTSAQKNPTAFYLCASSTGTGTETQYFGPGTRLLVL.

This clonotype appeared many times. V gene TRBV20-1 combines with J gene TRBJ2-7, with unresolved D. The germline V and J ends were trimmed by 3 bases and 1 base, with 10 bases remaining between them. CDR3 length: 13 amino acids. CDR1 and CDR2 (germline): DFQATT, SNEGSKA (reference sequence). The DNA of the CDR3 is TGCAGTGCTAGTTTGCCAGGTTCCTACGAGCAGTACTTC. Its translation is CSASLPGSYEQYF.

This clonotype was seen at least ten times. The V and J genes are TRBV29-1 and TRBJ1-1, with D perhaps TRBD1 (6 bases). The CDR3 runs to 13 residues. The V end was cut by 2 bases, the J end by 5 bases, with 12 bases between. Germline assignment: CDR1 SQVTM and CDR2 ANQGSEA. Here the CDR3 reads CSVEWGAETEAFF. Written as DNA, the CDR3 is TGCAGCGTTGAATGGGGGGCTGAGACTGAAGCTTTCTTT.

This chain links TRBV28 with TRBJ1-2; weak D call: TRBD1 (5 bases). The germline V gene encodes CDR1 MDHEN and CDR2 SYDVKM. This CDR3 has 15 amino acids. V was cut by 6 bases and J by 7 bases, with 21 bases left in between. This CDR3 is CASSGRDGGRSGYTF. CDR3 nucleotides: TGTGCCAGCAGCGGAAGGGACGGCGGAAGATCTGGCTACACCTTC.

The sample holds many counts of this clonotype. The chain uses TRBV12-3 or TRBV12-4 and TRBJ2-2, with 7 bases identical to TRBD1. After removal of 6 bases from V and 7 bases from J, the junction contained 5 bases not matched to a gene. The CDR3 totals 13 residues. The CDR3 sequence is CASRRTGGGELFF. The DNA of the CDR3 is TGTGCCAGCAGACGGACAGGTGGCGGGGAGCTGTTTTTT.

The V call is TRBV29-1, the J call TRBJ2-7; 7 nucleotides agree with TRBD2. CDR3 length: 14 amino acids. Trimming at V came to 6 bases and at J to 6 bases, leaving 14 bases not matched to a gene. Germline-derived CDR1 and CDR2 are SQVTM and ANQGSEA. CDR3 coding DNA: TGCAGCGTCGTGGACCCTAGCGGTTCTTTCGAGCAGTACTTC. Protein product: CSVVDPSGSFEQYF.

The rearrangement joins TRBV20-1 to TRBJ2-5; D perhaps matches TRBD2 (6 bases). V dropped 4 bases and J dropped 9 bases, with 15 bases sitting between them. Germline V gene sequence: CDR1 DFQATT, CDR2 SNEGSKA (reference sequence). CDR3 size: 12 residues. The CDR3: CSAKSSARAQYF. The CDR3, as DNA: TGCAGTGCTAAGTCTAGCGCCAGGGCCCAGTACTTC.

This clonotype showed up just a few times. J is TRBJ2-3 and V is TRBV5-1; 7 nucleotides match TRBD2. V gave up 4 bases and J gave up 6 bases; unmatched junction bases: 8. Germline CDR1 reads SGHRS; CDR2 reads YFSETQ. The CDR3 totals 14 residues. CDR3 sequence reads: CASSPGLVTDTQYF. In DNA, the CDR3 is TGCGCCAGCAGCCCAGGACTAGTCACCGATACGCAGTATTTT.

This clonotype was seen many times. This chain links TRBV3-1 with TRBJ2-7; the D gene could be TRBD1 or TRBD2 (5 bases each). CDR1 and CDR2 from the germline V gene are LGHDT and YNNKEL (reference sequence). The CDR3 runs 12 residues. The germline V and J ends were trimmed by 3 bases and 6 bases, with 9 bases remaining between them. The CDR3 sequence: CASSHPRGEQYF. Written as DNA, the CDR3 is TGTGCCAGCAGCCACCCGAGGGGCGAGCAGTACTTC.

This clonotype was counted at least ten times. V and J are TRBV6-1 and TRBJ2-1, with D possibly being TRBD1 (6 bases). The CDR3 length is 12 residues. CDR1 and CDR2 from the germline V gene are MNHNS and SASEGT. Trimming took off 5 bases at V and 8 bases at J, with 10 bases between the two ends. CDR3: CASSRNRDEQFF. The CDR3, as DNA: TGTGCCAGCAGTCGAAACAGGGATGAGCAGTTCTTC.

This clonotype was detected ten times or more. The CDR3: CSAREDRALTEAFF. The CDR3 DNA sequence: TGCAGTGCTAGAGAGGACAGGGCTCTCACTGAAGCTTTCTTT. The chain couples TRBV20-1 to TRBJ1-1; 8 nucleotides align to TRBD1. Losses at the gene ends were 0 bases for V and 4 bases for J; bases not matched to a gene: 4. The CDR3 loop spans 14 amino acids. Germline V gene data show CDR1 as DFQATT and CDR2 as SNEGSKA (reference sequence).

This chain links TRBV30 with TRBJ2-2; a weak D match, TRBD1 (5 bases). Per germline, CDR1 GTSNPN and CDR2 SVGIG (reference sequence). The CDR3 consists of 17 residues. The V gene lost 0 bases and the J gene lost 2 bases, with 16 bases spanning the gap. The CDR3 coding sequence is TGTGCCTGGAGTGTCGGAATTCAGGGTTTTAACACCGGGGAGCTGTTTTTT. Its translation is CAWSVGIQGFNTGELFF.

This clonotype was seen many times. Here the CDR3 reads CATSRDWGAGQPQHF. As DNA, the CDR3 is TGTGCCACCAGCAGAGATTGGGGGGCCGGTCAGCCCCAGCATTTT. The gene calls are TRBV15 and TRBJ1-5, with D possibly being TRBD1 (6 bases). Trimming stripped 0 bases from V and 6 bases from J, with 12 bases between. Germline assignment: CDR1 LNHNV and CDR2 YYDKDF (reference sequence). The CDR3 sequence is 15 residues long. Variable domain in full (rest from reference TRBV15 and TRBJ1-5): DAMVIQNPRYQVTQFGKPVTLSCSQTLNHNVMYWYQQKSSQAPKLLFHYYDKDFNNEADTPDNFQSRRPNTSFCFLDIRSPGLGDTAMYLCATSRDWGAGQPQHFGDGTRLSIL.

This clonotype has more than one count but fewer than ten. Written as DNA, the CDR3 is TGTGCCAGCAGTTATTCCGGACAGGGCTATGGCTACACCTTC. Protein product: CASSYSGQGYGYTF. J is TRBJ1-2 and V is TRBV6-9, with TRBD1 matching 8 bases. CDR3 length: 14 amino acids. V was pared by 0 bases and J by 4 bases, with 1 base of the junction left unmatched. Germline V gene data show CDR1 as MNHGY and CDR2 as SVAAGI.

This rearrangement joins TRBV6-1 to TRBJ1-4; D is unresolved. CDR1 and CDR2 from the germline V gene are MNHNS and SASEGT. The length of the CDR3 is 16 residues. V was pared by 2 bases and J by 4 bases, with 14 bases between. CDR3 sequence reads: CASSEPARLDNEKLFF. CDR3 DNA sequence: TGTGCCAGCAGTGAACCGGCCCGTTTGGATAATGAAAAACTGTTTTTT.

This clonotype was seen many times. The rearrangement uses TRBV10-1 and TRBJ2-7; D uncertain. Germline lookup yields CDR1 WNHNN and CDR2 SYGVQD (reference sequence). The CDR3 is 12 amino acids. V was pared by 6 bases and J by 2 bases, with 8 bases between. The CDR3 region is CASSQGTYEQYF. The CDR3 DNA reads TGCGCCAGCAGCCAAGGGACCTACGAGCAGTACTTC.

Ten or more counts support this clonotype. V gene TRBV2 combines with J gene TRBJ2-7, with D hard to call. Germline loops: CDR1 SNHLY, CDR2 FYNNEI. V dropped 7 bases and J dropped 1 base, with 8 bases sitting between them. The CDR3 is made up of 12 amino acids. The CDR3 is CASTLESYEQYF. CDR3 in DNA: TGTGCCAGCACTCTTGAGTCCTACGAGCAGTACTTC.

This clonotype appeared many times. This chain links TRBV27 with TRBJ2-7, with a weak D call TRBD1 (6 bases). Germline lookup yields CDR1 MNHEY and CDR2 SMNVEV (reference sequence). This CDR3 comprises 13 residues. The V end lost 3 bases, the J end lost 5 bases, and 11 bases lay between the germline ends. CDR3 coding DNA: TGTGCCAGCAGTTTCCGCCGACAGGACGAGCAGTACTTC. Its protein product is CASSFRRQDEQYF.

The chain couples TRBV12-3 or TRBV12-4 to TRBJ2-3; 9 bases align to TRBD2. The CDR3 is 15 amino acids. J was trimmed by 5 bases and V by 7 bases; bases with no gene match: 10. The CDR3 loop is CASTRVSGRLDTQYF. The DNA of the CDR3 is TGTGCCAGCACCCGGGTTAGCGGGAGACTAGATACGCAGTATTTT.

The chain uses TRBV20-1 and TRBJ2-3; TRBD2 matches at 8 bases. With 6 bases clipped from V and 3 bases from J, the junction kept 11 bases outside the gene matches. Germline V gene data show CDR1 as DFQATT and CDR2 as SNEGSKA (reference sequence). This CDR3 contains 15 residues. CDR3 nucleotide sequence: TGCAGTGCGACACGGGGGGGAGGGCCGACAGATACGCAGTATTTT. This sequence encodes CSATRGGGPTDTQYF.